Below are 26 T cell receptor beta chains sequenced from a single sample in a study of blood T cells in healthy people across ages. For the second PCR, which ran for about 7 to 12 cycles, a sample-barcoded 5' primer and a J-beta primer mix were used. TCRdb re-called the 5' RACE reads with MiXCR, one entry per CDR3 protein. The repertoire holds 1.5 million to 2 million distinct CDR3 sequences, roughly 32% seen once, with around 10% in the top ten. The sample comprised blood. The receptors originated from a woman aged 25-40 years in good health.

This clonotype has just a few counts. The chain joins TRBV3-1 to TRBJ2-5; tentatively, D is TRBD2 (7 bases). V lost 1 base and J lost 0, with 18 bases in between. The CDR3 runs 18 residues. Germline lookup yields CDR1 LGHDT and CDR2 YNNKEL (reference sequence). This chain's CDR3 is CASSQGSGGHWYQETQYF. The CDR3 DNA reads TGTGCCAGCAGCCAAGGATCCGGGGGGCATTGGTACCAAGAGACCCAGTACTTC.

About this clonotype: At one of its ends the junction is not consistent with the germline gene, which may arise from a read error. The V gene is TRBV6-2 or TRBV6-3, the J gene TRBJ2-1; the match to TRBD2 covers 7 bases. This CDR3 region has 17 residues. Per germline, CDR1 MNHEY and CDR2 SVGEGT. In nucleotides, the CDR3 is TGTGCCAGCAGCCCTCTTTGGGGCGGGAGCTCCTACAATGGGCAGTTCTTC. This encodes CASSPLWGGSSYNGQFF.

This clonotype has a count of ten or more. The rearrangement uses TRBV12-3 or TRBV12-4 and TRBJ2-1; either TRBD1 or TRBD2 may supply D (5 bases each). CDR3 length: 13 residues. The V end lost 6 bases, the J end lost 5 bases, and 11 bases lay between the germline ends. The CDR3 protein is CASSLRGDNEQFF. CDR3 nucleotide sequence: TGTGCCAGCAGCTTGAGAGGGGACAATGAGCAGTTCTTC.

This clonotype was seen repeatedly, ten times or more. The CDR3 DNA sequence: TGCGCCAGCAGCGGCGGACGAGGGGCTCGTGTCGGGGAGCTGTTTTTT. Amino acid sequence: CASSGGRGARVGELFF. This chain joins TRBV5-1 and TRBJ2-2; D may match TRBD1 or TRBD2 (5 bases each). The V gene lost 4 bases and the J gene lost 7 bases, with 20 bases spanning the gap. CDR1 and CDR2 from the germline V gene are SGHRS and YFSETQ. CDR3 size: 16 residues.

The V call is TRBV27, the J call TRBJ2-7; D is tentatively TRBD1 or TRBD2 (6 bases each). Between the trimmed V and J ends, which lost 0 bases and 2 bases, there was a span of 11 bases. This CDR3 contains 15 residues. Germline V gives CDR1 MNHEY, CDR2 SMNVEV (reference sequence). The DNA of the CDR3 is TGTGCCAGCAGTTTATCTACTGGGGGGCCCTACGAGCAGTACTTC. As protein: CASSLSTGGPYEQYF.

This clonotype was seen a handful of times. V usage is TRBV5-1 and J usage is TRBJ2-7; D possibly corresponds to TRBD1 (6 bases). The V gene's germline CDR1 is SGHRS and CDR2 YFSETQ. The CDR3 length is 15 residues. Trimming cost V 2 bases and J 1 base, with 13 bases left between them. The CDR3 DNA sequence: TGCGCCAGCAGCTTCATGGGGGCCGGGTCCTACGAGCAGTACTTC. Translation: CASSFMGAGSYEQYF.

The rearrangement links TRBV4-1 to TRBJ2-5, with 11 nucleotides matching TRBD2. TRBJ2-7 explains the end of the DNA better; the J call may be wrong. There are 15 residues in the CDR3. The germline CDR1 and CDR2 sequences are MGHRA and YSYEKL. CDR3 amino acids: CASSQLLAGGYEQYF. The CDR3 coding sequence is TGCGCCAGCAGCCAATTGCTAGCGGGGGGCTACGAGCAGTACTTC.

In its sample, this clonotype was seen a few times. The J gene is TRBJ2-5, the V gene TRBV5-1; 8 bases map to TRBD2. Germline V gives CDR1 SGHRS, CDR2 YFSETQ. The CDR3 runs 15 residues. Unmatched junction bases numbered 10, after V lost 4 bases and J lost 5 bases. CDR3 bases: TGCGCCAGCAGCCCAAGAGCGGGAGCGGGGGAGACCCAGTACTTC. It specifies CASSPRAGAGETQYF.

This rearrangement joins TRBV20-1 to TRBJ2-1; D is uncertain. Trimming took 2 bases from V and 2 from J, leaving 10 bases between them. CDR3 size: 14 residues. Germline lookup yields CDR1 DFQATT and CDR2 SNEGSKA (reference sequence). As DNA, the CDR3 is TGCAGTGCTAGACACCTCGGCCCCTACAATGAGCAGTTCTTC. The encoded protein is CSARHLGPYNEQFF.

This sequence joins TRBV20-1 and TRBJ1-2, with 7 bases identical to TRBD1. Germline CDR1 DFQATT, CDR2 SNEGSKA (reference sequence). J gave up 1 base and V 4 bases, and 3 bases lay outside the gene matches. The CDR3 has 13 amino acids. CDR3 sequence reads: CSAKTGVNYGYTF. For the CDR3, the DNA is TGCAGTGCTAAAACAGGGGTTAACTATGGCTACACCTTC.

V gene TRBV5-1 combines with J gene TRBJ2-7, with D perhaps given as TRBD1 or TRBD2 (5 bases each). Germline assignment: CDR1 SGHRS and CDR2 YFSETQ. The V and J ends lost 4 bases and 5 bases respectively, with 16 bases between them. The CDR3 contains 14 residues. The CDR3 DNA sequence: TGCGCCAGCAGCGAGTATAGAGGGGCCAACGAGCAGTACTTC. Residues: CASSEYRGANEQYF.

The V call is TRBV7-2, the J call TRBJ2-7, with D maybe TRBD1 (5 bases). The CDR3 has 14 residues. Trimming stripped 3 bases from V and 4 bases from J, with 13 bases between. The germline gives CDR1 SGHTA, CDR2 FQGNSA. CDR3 amino acids: CASSFIGVLYEQYF. The CDR3, as DNA: TGTGCCAGCAGCTTCATAGGGGTCCTTTACGAGCAGTACTTC.

This chain joins TRBV7-3 and TRBJ1-5; D perhaps matches TRBD1 (6 bases). The germline V gene encodes CDR1 SGHTA and CDR2 FQGTGA. CDR3 size: 16 residues. V was trimmed by 5 bases and J by 11 bases, leaving 25 bases between them. The chain's CDR3 is CASSPKRGGVVPAQHF. CDR3 bases: TGTGCCAGCAGCCCGAAACGCGGGGGCGTCGTTCCAGCCCAGCATTTT.

The count of this clonotype is one. The rearrangement joins TRBV10-3 to TRBJ2-5, with 7 positions matching TRBD1. The CDR3 has 14 amino acids. After removal of 5 bases from V and 11 bases from J, the junction contained 14 bases not matched to a gene. Per the germline V gene, CDR1 is ENHRY and CDR2 is SYGVKD. The CDR3 coding sequence is TGTGCCATCAGTCGACAGGGTCCCCTCTCCAAGCAGTACTTC. It yields the protein CAISRQGPLSKQYF.

The CDR3 is CASSVEGPRGYTF. For the CDR3, the DNA is TGTGCCAGCAGCGTGGAAGGGCCGCGGGGCTACACCTTC. The rearrangement joins TRBV9 to TRBJ1-2; D ambiguous. V was cut by 2 bases and J by 8 bases, with 13 bases left in between. Germline V gene lookup returns CDR1 SGDLS and CDR2 YYNGEE. This CDR3 comprises 13 residues.

Remarks on this clonotype: Sequence at one end of the junction differs from germline and may be a read error. The rearrangement links TRBV7-8 to TRBJ2-7, with D uncertain. CDR3 length: 13 amino acids. CDR1 and CDR2 from the germline V gene are SGHVS and FQNEAQ. As DNA, the CDR3 is TGTGTCAGCAGCCCCGACACCTCCTACGAGCAGTACTTC. As protein: CVSSPDTSYEQYF.

This clonotype was seen ten or more times. The rearrangement links TRBV29-1 to TRBJ2-1; D remains unclear. Germline lookup yields CDR1 SQVTM and CDR2 ANQGSEA. V was cut by 3 bases and J by 6 bases, with 6 bases left in between. This CDR3 has 11 amino acids. CDR3 sequence reads: CSVDIVNEQFF. CDR3 DNA sequence: TGCAGCGTTGATATTGTCAATGAGCAGTTCTTC.

CDR3 in amino acids: CASSLRGLEPNEQFF. The CDR3 bases are TGTGCCAGCAGCTTAAGGGGACTAGAGCCCAATGAGCAGTTCTTC. The chain carries TRBV7-3 and TRBJ2-1, with 8 positions matching TRBD2. Germline V lookup: CDR1 SGHTA, CDR2 FQGTGA. Losses at the gene ends were 1 base for V and 6 bases for J; bases not matched to a gene: 5. The CDR3 extends over 15 amino acids.

This clonotype was found a few times. V is TRBV20-1 and J is TRBJ2-1; D is undetermined. V shed 1 base and J shed 0 bases, with 10 bases lying between them. The CDR3 extends over 15 amino acids. Per the germline V gene, CDR1 is DFQATT and CDR2 is SNEGSKA (reference sequence). Here the CDR3 DNA reads TGCAGTGCTAGAGGTCCTGCAGACTCCTACAATGAGCAGTTCTTC. Translating gives CSARGPADSYNEQFF.

The chain carries TRBV7-6 and TRBJ1-6; D gene uncertain. V lost 4 bases and J lost 7, with 17 bases in between. The CDR3 covers 16 residues. CDR1 SGHVS and CDR2 FNYEAQ come from the germline V gene. CDR3 sequence (DNA): TGTGCCAGCAGCTCCGCAGAAAACCATGGAAATTCACCCCTCCACTTT. This gives the protein CASSSAENHGNSPLHF.

The chain combines TRBV9 with TRBJ2-2; D remains ambiguous. The V and J ends lost 4 bases and 3 bases respectively, with 19 bases between them. The CDR3 sequence is 17 residues long. The germline V gene encodes CDR1 SGDLS and CDR2 YYNGEE. Here the CDR3 DNA reads TGTGCCAGCAGCCCCCCCGGGTCCAAGACCTACACCGGGGAGCTGTTTTTT. It encodes CASSPPGSKTYTGELFF.

The chain links TRBV7-9 to TRBJ2-5; TRBD1 matches 7 bases. CDR1 is SEHNR and CDR2 is FQNEAQ in the germline V gene (reference sequence). The CDR3 has 16 amino acids. J lost 9 bases, V lost 5 bases, and 18 bases had no gene match. DNA for the CDR3: TGTGCCAGCAGCGCAGGCCCGACAGGGTCTTCGGAGGCCCAGTACTTC. This gives the protein CASSAGPTGSSEAQYF.

The chain couples TRBV2 to TRBJ2-3, with D unclear. With 2 bases removed from V and 7 bases from J, the gap between germline ends came to 7 bases. Germline assignment: CDR1 SNHLY and CDR2 FYNNEI. The CDR3 has 12 residues. The CDR3 reads CASSENTNTQYF. Here the CDR3 DNA reads TGTGCCAGCAGTGAAAATACGAATACGCAGTATTTT.

The rearrangement joins TRBV6-1 to TRBJ2-1; 9 bases are a match to TRBD1. V trimming: 1 base; J trimming: 12 bases; junction bases outside the gene matches: 16. This CDR3 has 17 residues. Germline CDR1 MNHNS, CDR2 SASEGT. The CDR3 region is CASSEEGKGTGKRLQFF. CDR3 bases: TGTGCCAGCAGTGAAGAGGGTAAGGGGACAGGGAAGCGGTTGCAGTTCTTC.

The chain is built from TRBV25-1 and TRBJ1-1; D uncertain. Germline loops: CDR1 MGHDK, CDR2 SYGVNS. The CDR3 is made up of 13 amino acids. The V end lost 6 bases, the J end lost 6 bases, and 14 bases lay between the germline ends. DNA for the CDR3: TGTGCCAGCAGCAAAACAAGGTACTCTGAAGCTTTCTTT. Translation gives CASSKTRYSEAFF.

The sample holds a few counts of this clonotype. This rearrangement joins TRBV2 to TRBJ2-7; 11 bases are a match to TRBD1. Germline CDR1 reads SNHLY; CDR2 reads FYNNEI. This CDR3 has 17 amino acids. Trimming took 5 bases from V and 7 from J; bases not matched to a gene: 16. CDR3 coding DNA: TGTGCCAGCAGTACAGCTGCCGGGACAGGGGGTCGTACGGAGCAGTACTTC. This gives the protein CASSTAAGTGGRTEQYF.